These 18 T cell receptor beta chains came from one sample sequenced in a study of blood T cell repertoires in COVID-19. Repertoires were generated with immunoSEQ multiplex PCR, while TCRdb's copy carries only in-frame clones and drops some. The sample has roughly 130,000 clones, around nine tenths seen once. What was sequenced was peripheral blood. These receptors were obtained from a man aged 45-65 years with active COVID-19.

This clone has only a few counts. J is TRBJ1-2 and V is TRBV19; TRBD1 matches at 7 bases. Germline-derived CDR1 and CDR2 are LNHDA and SQIVND (reference sequence). Trimming at V came to 5 bases and at J to 0 bases, leaving 9 bases not matched to a gene. The length of the CDR3 is 16 residues. CDR3 nucleotide sequence: TGTGCCAGTAGTGGTCGGACAGGCCCCTCTAACTATGGCTACACCTTC. This gives the protein CASSGRTGPSNYGYTF.

The chain uses TRBV9 and TRBJ2-7, with TRBD1 as a possible D gene (6 bases). Germline-derived CDR1 and CDR2 are SGDLS and YYNGEE. V shed 0 bases and J shed 5 bases, with 18 bases lying between them. This CDR3 contains 16 residues. CDR3 sequence reads: CASSVEVGAGIDEQYF. CDR3 bases: TGTGCCAGCAGCGTAGAGGTGGGGGCCGGTATCGACGAGCAGTACTTC.

The chain has TRBV5-1 and TRBJ2-3, with TRBD2 identical over 13 bases. The V segment lost 5 bases and the J segment 2 bases; nucleotides outside the gene matches: 14. Germline-derived CDR1 and CDR2 are SGHRS and YFSETQ. The CDR3 sequence is 19 residues long. CDR3 sequence reads: CASSYPGLAGSGDTDTQYF. CDR3 DNA sequence: TGCGCCAGCAGTTATCCGGGACTAGCGGGGTCTGGGGACACAGATACGCAGTATTTT.

V gene TRBV10-2 combines with J gene TRBJ2-3, with D maybe TRBD2 (7 bases). Deletions cut 8 bases from V and 5 bases from J, with 14 bases between. CDR1 WSHSY and CDR2 SAAADI come from the germline V gene. The CDR3 sequence is 13 residues long. The CDR3 protein is CASLGGGQDTQYF. CDR3 sequence (DNA): TGCGCCAGCCTAGGCGGGGGCCAAGATACGCAGTATTTT.

The V and J genes are TRBV7-9 and TRBJ2-5; 10 bases align to TRBD2. This CDR3 is built from 16 residues. Germline values: CDR1 SEHNR, CDR2 FQNEAQ (reference sequence). The J segment lost 4 bases and the V segment lost 5 bases, leaving 10 bases of the junction unmatched. CDR3 loop: CASSHPLAGGGETQYF. The CDR3 DNA reads as TGTGCCAGCAGCCATCCCTTAGCGGGAGGAGGAGAGACCCAGTACTTC.

In DNA form, the CDR3 reads TGTGCCAGCAGCGTTCAGGACAGTTTCGGTGGCGAGCAGTACTTC. Translating it yields CASSVQDSFGGEQYF. The chain links TRBV9 to TRBJ2-7; D is perhaps TRBD1 (6 bases). Germline V gene sequence: CDR1 SGDLS, CDR2 YYNGEE. Trimming stripped 2 bases from V and 6 bases from J, with 18 bases between. CDR3 length equals 15 residues.

The table lists this clone with many counts. The chain employs TRBV19 and TRBJ1-1, with D hard to call. CDR3 length: 14 amino acids. CDR1 is LNHDA, CDR2 SQIVND, per germline (reference sequence). V lost 5 bases, J lost 6 bases, and 16 bases lay in between. CDR3 sequence: CASSPQSAGSEAFF. The CDR3 nucleotides are TGTGCCAGTAGTCCTCAATCGGCGGGGTCTGAAGCTTTCTTT.

This rearrangement joins TRBV5-4 to TRBJ1-6; 9 bases map to TRBD1. J lost 9 bases, V lost 5 bases, and 12 bases had no gene match. The CDR3 contains 16 residues. Per the germline V gene, CDR1 is SGHNT and CDR2 is YYREEE (reference sequence). In DNA, the CDR3 is TGTGCCAGCAGTTCCAAAAGGACAGGGGATAGTTCACCCCTCCACTTT. Translated, it gives CASSSKRTGDSSPLHF.

DNA of the CDR3: TGCGCCAGCACCCTTCATGGGACTGGGAATTCCTACGAGCAGTACTTC. This gives the protein CASTLHGTGNSYEQYF. V usage is TRBV10-2 and J usage is TRBJ2-7; possibly TRBD2 for D (6 bases). Trimming pared 7 bases from V and 1 base from J, leaving 20 bases between. Per germline, CDR1 WSHSY and CDR2 SAAADI. The CDR3 has 16 amino acids.

V usage is TRBV15 and J usage is TRBJ1-4; 7 bases map to TRBD1. Trimming at V came to 3 bases and at J to 2 bases, leaving 15 bases not matched to a gene. The CDR3 runs 19 residues. The germline gives CDR1 LNHNV, CDR2 YYDKDF (reference sequence). The CDR3 spells CATSSGGGTGVTTNEKLFF. In nucleotides, the CDR3 is TGTGCCACCAGCAGCGGTGGTGGTACAGGGGTGACGACTAATGAAAAACTGTTTTTT.

The chain is built from TRBV10-2 and TRBJ1-6; TRBD1 aligns across 7 bases. The CDR3 sequence is 15 residues long. V was pared by 6 bases and J by 7 bases, with 9 bases of the junction left unmatched. Germline-derived CDR1 and CDR2 are WSHSY and SAAADI. CDR3 sequence reads: CASRETGSLNSPLHF. The CDR3 DNA sequence: TGCGCCAGCAGGGAGACAGGGAGTTTAAATTCACCCCTCCACTTT.

The chain combines TRBV6-2 or TRBV6-3 with TRBJ1-4; 7 positions match TRBD1. The CDR3 loop spans 16 amino acids. J was trimmed by 8 bases and V by 6 bases; bases with no gene match: 15. CDR1 MNHEY and CDR2 SVGEGT come from the germline V gene. CDR3 DNA: TGTGCCAGCAGCCCTAGGACAGGAGCCGAAAGGGAAAAACTGTTTTTT. Protein product: CASSPRTGAEREKLFF.

V usage is TRBV10-3 and J usage is TRBJ2-7; D gene uncertain. The CDR3 runs to 13 residues. V shed 11 bases and J shed 0 bases, with 14 bases lying between them. Germline-derived CDR1 and CDR2 are ENHRY and SYGVKD. The CDR3 DNA sequence: TGTGCCGTTGCGACTCGGAGCTCCTACGAGCAGTACTTC. This encodes CAVATRSSYEQYF.

The genes are TRBV3-1 (or the pseudogene TRBV3-2) and TRBJ2-2, with D perhaps matching TRBD1 (6 bases). CDR1 LGHDT and CDR2 YNNKEL come from the germline V gene (reference sequence). Deletions cut 5 bases from V and 5 bases from J, with 18 bases between. This CDR3 comprises 16 residues. CDR3 in amino acids: CASSSRSGGFTGELFF. The CDR3 region has the DNA TGTGCCAGCAGCTCCCGATCTGGGGGCTTTACCGGGGAGCTGTTTTTT.

This CDR3 is CASSIVEGGQPQHF. CDR3 DNA sequence: TGTGCCAGTAGTATAGTTGAAGGAGGGCAGCCCCAGCATTTT. V and J are TRBV19 and TRBJ1-5; D is uncertain. Germline V CDR1 and CDR2: LNHDA, SQIVND (reference sequence). Trimming left V 1 base short and J 7 bases short, with 11 bases between. The length of the CDR3 is 14 residues.

This clone was recorded only once. The V call is TRBV29-1, the J call TRBJ1-2, with no clear D. Germline V gives CDR1 SQVTM, CDR2 ANQGSEA. This CDR3 is 13 amino acids long. The V gene lost 5 bases and the J gene lost 0 bases, with 10 bases spanning the gap. CDR3 DNA: TGCAGCGTTTGGGCATTATCTAACTATGGCTACACCTTC. The encoded protein is CSVWALSNYGYTF.

CDR3 nucleotides: TGTGCCAGCAGCGTAGCTGGGTCGCGGGAGACCCAGTACTTC. Amino acids: CASSVAGSRETQYF. The chain carries TRBV9 and TRBJ2-5, with D uncertain. The V end lost 0 bases, the J end lost 5 bases, and 11 bases lay between the germline ends. The CDR3 runs to 14 residues. Germline V gives CDR1 SGDLS, CDR2 YYNGEE.

The chain joins TRBV7-8 to TRBJ1-1, with D perhaps matching TRBD1 (6 bases). Looked up from germline, CDR1 is SGHVS and CDR2 is FQNEAQ. V was shortened by 5 bases and J by 7 bases, with 14 bases between the two germline ends. There are 13 residues in the CDR3. The CDR3 sequence is CASSALIGGEAFF. The CDR3 nucleotides are TGTGCCAGCAGCGCCCTCATAGGGGGTGAAGCTTTCTTT.